Listed here are 23 T cell receptor beta chains from one sample, sequenced in a study of OX40 agonist ivuxolimab in advanced cancers. Assay: immunoSEQ multiplex PCR; the TCRdb copy retains only in-frame clones and omits some. The sample lists some 70,000 clones, approximately 86% occurring once. Source: CD4+ or CD8+ T cells sorted from blood, taken in a trial of the OX40 agonist ivuxolimab. Receptors originate from an adult with an advanced solid tumor such as melanoma, head and neck, liver or kidney cancer.

This clone was observed a handful of times. The chain employs TRBV4-1 and TRBJ1-1; D remains unclear. The CDR3 runs 15 residues. Trimming cost V 2 bases and J 3 bases, with 13 bases left between them. CDR1 and CDR2 (germline): MGHRA, YSYEKL. CDR3 coding DNA: TGCGCCAGCAGCCAAAATAGGGAGGGAGACACTGAAGCTTTCTTT. Amino acid sequence: CASSQNREGDTEAFF.

The chain combines TRBV9 with TRBJ2-3; TRBD1 is a possible D gene (7 bases). The CDR3 loop spans 14 amino acids. Between the trimmed V and J ends, which lost 5 bases and 3 bases, there was a span of 13 bases. CDR1 is SGDLS and CDR2 is YYNGEE in the germline V gene. CDR3 residues: CASSFSGGTDTQYF. The CDR3 DNA reads TGTGCCAGCAGTTTCTCAGGGGGGACAGATACGCAGTATTTT.

V and J are TRBV7-9 and TRBJ2-3; no clear D. Deletions cut 1 base from V and 10 bases from J, with 9 bases between. This CDR3 has 12 amino acids. Germline-derived CDR1 and CDR2 are SEHNR and FQNEAQ (reference sequence). This CDR3 reads CASSLERFAQYF. In nucleotides, the CDR3 is TGTGCCAGCAGCTTAGAGAGGTTCGCGCAGTATTTT. Variable domain in full (rest from reference TRBV7-9 and TRBJ2-3): DTGVSQNPRHKITKRGQNVTFRCDPISEHNRLYWYRQTLGQGPEFLTYFQNEAQLEKSRLLSDRFSAERPKGSFSTLEIQRTEQGDSAMYLCASSLERFAQYFGPGTRLTVL.

This rearrangement joins TRBV14 to TRBJ1-6; D not certain. The germline V and J ends were trimmed by 0 bases and 1 base, with 10 bases remaining between them. Germline CDR1 is SGHDN and CDR2 is FVKESK. The CDR3 has 17 amino acids. The CDR3 coding sequence is TGTGCCAGCAGCCAAGACAGGCTAAGGTCCTATAATTCACCCCTCCACTTT. This gives the protein CASSQDRLRSYNSPLHF.

This rearrangement joins TRBV27 to TRBJ1-6, with a tentative D call TRBD1 (6 bases). Germline V CDR1 and CDR2: MNHEY, SMNVEV (reference sequence). The V end lost 8 bases, the J end lost 9 bases, and 14 bases lay between the germline ends. There are 13 residues in the CDR3. CDR3 bases: TGTGCCAGCCGAGGAGGGGGAGGTTCACCCCTCCACTTT. It encodes CASRGGGGSPLHF.

This clone showed up just once. This sequence joins TRBV7-2 and TRBJ2-3; D may correspond to TRBD1 or TRBD2 (5 bases each). CDR3 length: 16 residues. The V gene lost 5 bases and the J gene lost 2 bases, with 17 bases spanning the gap. Per the germline V gene, CDR1 is SGHTA and CDR2 is FQGNSA. Here the CDR3 DNA reads TGTGCCAGCAGCCTCCTCTTCGGGGCGTACACAGATACGCAGTATTTT. Residues: CASSLLFGAYTDTQYF.

V usage is TRBV28 and J usage is TRBJ1-4; unclear D gene. V gave up 3 bases and J gave up 11 bases, with 7 bases separating them. This CDR3 region has 11 residues. Germline CDR1 is MDHEN and CDR2 is SYDVKM. The CDR3 protein is CASSLEGKLFF. DNA of the CDR3: TGTGCCAGCAGTTTGGAAGGGAAACTGTTTTTT. Looking up the rest from reference TRBV28 and TRBJ1-4 gives the full variable domain: DVKVTQSSRYLVKRTGEKVFLECVQDMDHENMFWYRQDPGLGLRLIYFSYDVKMKEKGDIPEGYSVSREKKERFSLILESASTNQTSMYLCASSLEGKLFFGSGTQLSVL.

V is TRBV7-2 and J is TRBJ2-3; weak D call: TRBD2 (6 bases). CDR1 and CDR2 from the germline V gene are SGHTA and FQGNSA. Trimming removed 3 bases from V and 1 base from J, with 8 bases in between. The CDR3 has 14 amino acids. CDR3 coding DNA: TGTGCCAGCAGCTTTAGCGGCCGCACAGATACGCAGTATTTT. It specifies CASSFSGRTDTQYF. Drawing the rest from reference TRBV7-2 and TRBJ2-3, the complete variable domain is GAGVSQSPSNKVTEKGKDVELRCDPISGHTALYWYRQSLGQGLEFLIYFQGNSAPDKSGLPSDRFSAERTGGSVSTLTIQRTQQEDSAVYLCASSFSGRTDTQYFGPGTRLTVL.

The V and J genes are TRBV11-2 and TRBJ2-7; 11 positions match TRBD2. This CDR3 has 17 residues. The germline gives CDR1 SGHAT, CDR2 FQNNGV. The J segment lost 8 bases and the V segment lost 5 bases, leaving 17 bases of the junction unmatched. CDR3: CASSQESSGRPGFQQYF. CDR3 DNA: TGTGCCAGCAGCCAAGAGTCTAGCGGGAGGCCGGGCTTCCAGCAGTACTTC.

The chain carries TRBV7-8 and TRBJ1-1; unclear D gene. The CDR3 length is 13 residues. Per germline, CDR1 SGHVS and CDR2 FQNEAQ. V gave up 5 bases and J gave up 1 base, with 8 bases separating them. Written as DNA, the CDR3 is TGTGCCAGCAGCCCTTATGGGAACACTGAAGCTTTCTTT. Residues: CASSPYGNTEAFF.

The chain carries TRBV5-1 and TRBJ1-3; weak D call: TRBD1 (5 bases). CDR3 length: 14 residues. V was shortened by 2 bases and J by 4 bases, with 10 bases between the two germline ends. Germline V gene data show CDR1 as SGHRS and CDR2 as YFSETQ. CDR3 in DNA: TGCGCCAGCAGCTTTGGGGCCTCAGGAAACACCATATATTTT. It yields the protein CASSFGASGNTIYF.

The chain employs TRBV2 and TRBJ1-5; D unresolved. Germline CDR1 SNHLY, CDR2 FYNNEI. The germline V and J ends were trimmed by 6 bases and 2 bases, with 17 bases remaining between them. The CDR3 sequence is 16 residues long. As DNA, the CDR3 is TGTGCCAGCAGCCAAGGAAGTGGGAGTCGCAATCAGCCCCAGCATTTT. The encoded protein is CASSQGSGSRNQPQHF.

V is TRBV27 and J is TRBJ1-1, with D possibly TRBD1 on 6 matching bases. V dropped 5 bases and J dropped 3 bases, with 13 bases sitting between them. CDR1 MNHEY and CDR2 SMNVEV come from the germline V gene (reference sequence). The CDR3 has 14 residues. The CDR3 bases are TGTGCCAGCAGTCCCTCAGGGGATTACACTGAAGCTTTCTTT. This gives the protein CASSPSGDYTEAFF.

Here the CDR3 reads CAISEIWSGGGGTDTQYF. The CDR3 nucleotides are TGTGCCATCAGTGAAATCTGGTCAGGGGGAGGGGGGACAGATACGCAGTATTTT. This chain uses TRBV10-3 with TRBJ2-3, with D possibly called TRBD1 or TRBD2 (7 bases each). Germline CDR1 and CDR2: ENHRY and SYGVKD. V lost 3 bases and J 3 bases, leaving 22 bases between the germline ends. This CDR3 has 18 residues.

This clone was observed a few times. J is TRBJ1-2 and V is TRBV14, with 7 bases aligning to TRBD1. The CDR3 runs to 15 residues. Germline V lookup: CDR1 SGHDN, CDR2 FVKESK. Unmatched junction bases numbered 14, after V lost 5 bases and J lost 8 bases. CDR3 bases: TGTGCCAGCAGCAAACAGGGGTCAGGCTATCGGGGCTACACCTTC. This gives the protein CASSKQGSGYRGYTF. Filled out from reference TRBV14 and TRBJ1-2, the complete variable domain reads EAGVTQFPSHSVIEKGQTVTLRCDPISGHDNLYWYRRVMGKEIKFLLHFVKESKQDESGMPNNRFLAERTGGTYSTLKVQPAELEDSGVYFCASSKQGSGYRGYTFGSGTRLTVV.

The V gene is TRBV28, the J gene TRBJ1-2; 10 positions agree with TRBD1. V lost 10 bases, J lost 3 bases, and 5 bases stayed unmatched. The CDR3 contains 13 residues. Germline CDR1 is MDHEN and CDR2 is SYDVKM. CDR3: CAIRDRGYYGYTF. The CDR3 DNA follows: TGTGCCATAAGGGACAGGGGATACTATGGCTACACCTTC.

The chain is built from TRBV5-4 and TRBJ1-6; D not certain. With 4 bases removed from V and 13 bases from J, the gap between germline ends came to 18 bases. The germline V gene encodes CDR1 SGHNT and CDR2 YYREEE (reference sequence). This CDR3 contains 14 residues. The CDR3 sequence is CASSPGRQQSPLHF. CDR3 DNA: TGTGCCAGCAGCCCTGGGCGGCAGCAATCCCCCCTCCACTTT. The whole variable domain, remainder taken from reference TRBV5-4 and TRBJ1-6, is ETGVTQSPTHLIKTRGQQVTLRCSSQSGHNTVSWYQQALGQGPQFIFQYYREEENGRGNFPPRFSGLQFPNYSSELNVNALELDDSALYLCASSPGRQQSPLHFGNGTRLTVT.

The chain couples TRBV6-6 to TRBJ2-7; D perhaps matches TRBD1 (5 bases). V shed 0 bases and J shed 2 bases, with 8 bases lying between them. CDR1 and CDR2 (germline): MNHNY, SVGAGI (reference sequence). The CDR3 contains 14 residues. The chain's CDR3 is CASSYSDSTYEQYF. The CDR3 DNA follows: TGTGCCAGCAGTTACTCCGACAGTACCTACGAGCAGTACTTC.

The V gene is TRBV19, the J gene TRBJ2-2, with a possible D match to TRBD1 (5 bases). Per germline, CDR1 LNHDA and CDR2 SQIVND (reference sequence). Trimming removed 0 bases at V and 6 bases at J, with 14 bases between. This CDR3 has 16 residues. The CDR3 bases are TGTGCCAGTAGTATAGATCAGTCAGGGATGGCCGGGGAGCTGTTTTTT. This encodes CASSIDQSGMAGELFF.

The rearrangement links TRBV2 to TRBJ2-2; D is perhaps TRBD1 (6 bases). The CDR3 length is 15 residues. Germline V gene data show CDR1 as SNHLY and CDR2 as FYNNEI. Trimming shortened V by 6 bases and J by 6 bases, and 17 bases separated the two germline ends. In DNA, the CDR3 is TGTGCCAGCAGGGAACAAACAGGGTGGGCCGGGGAGCTGTTTTTT. This codes for CASREQTGWAGELFF. Supplemented by reference TRBV2 and TRBJ2-2, the full variable domain reads EPEVTQTPSHQVTQMGQEVILRCVPISNHLYFYWYRQILGQKVEFLVSFYNNEISEKSEIFDDQFSVERPDGSNFTLKIRSTKLEDSAMYFCASREQTGWAGELFFGEGSRLTVL.

The V call is TRBV7-9, the J call TRBJ1-2; perhaps TRBD1 as D (5 bases). V was shortened by 5 bases and J by 0 bases, with 13 bases between the two germline ends. Germline loops: CDR1 SEHNR, CDR2 FQNEAQ (reference sequence). This CDR3 spans 15 amino acids. DNA of the CDR3: TGTGCCAGCAGCACGGGACTCCAAGCTAACTATGGCTACACCTTC. The encoded protein is CASSTGLQANYGYTF.

This clone was recorded a few times. The rearrangement links TRBV7-6 to TRBJ1-1; TRBD1 matches at 12 bases. The ends lost 2 bases at V and 4 bases at J; junction bases unmatched: 11. Germline-derived CDR1 and CDR2 are SGHVS and FNYEAQ. The CDR3 is 18 residues long. CDR3 coding DNA: TGTGCCAGCAGCTTATATTCCGGGACAGGGGGCGGTGGCACTGAAGCTTTCTTT. Amino acid sequence: CASSLYSGTGGGGTEAFF. The entire variable domain, with the rest obtained from reference TRBV7-6 and TRBJ1-1, is as follows: GAGVSQSPRYKVTKRGQDVALRCDPISGHVSLYWYRQALGQGPEFLTYFNYEAQQDKSGLPNDRFSAERPEGSISTLTIQRTEQRDSAMYRCASSLYSGTGGGGTEAFFGQGTRLTVV.

The chain is built from TRBV28 and TRBJ2-2; 8 positions agree with TRBD1. CDR1 and CDR2 from the germline V gene are MDHEN and SYDVKM. The trim removed 1 base at V and 7 bases at J, leaving 8 bases unmatched. The CDR3 contains 16 residues. CDR3 region: CASSLLGQGAGGELFF. CDR3 in DNA: TGTGCCAGCAGTTTATTGGGCCAGGGGGCGGGCGGGGAGCTGTTTTTT.